This T cell receptor (beta chain) was obtained from a study of Ad26.COV2.S vaccination and SARS-CoV-2 variants (dated by TCRdb to the early 2020s). Study-wide context: Vaccine-arm donors came from COV1001, a multicentre, randomized, double-blind, placebo-controlled phase I-IIa trial of Ad26.COV2.S in healthy adults. Investigators did not know the trial group allocation while performing experiments and assessing outcomes. TCRbeta repertoire sequencing served as the tool for gauging how specific and how broad the SARS-CoV-2-reactive T cell receptors were following Ad26.COV2.S vaccination. Trial participants were randomized into five groups of five, in which low-dose or high-dose Ad26.COV2.S was given once or twice, or placebo was given on both occasions. Ad26.COV2.S was administered intramuscularly at a dose of 5x10^10 or 1x10^11 viral particles, either as one shot or as two shots given 56 days apart. A total of around 32 samples were included in the TCR-sequenced set, comprising 19 Ad26.COV2.S vaccine recipients, 5 placebo recipients and 8 SARS-CoV-2 convalescent individuals. The study at large found these results: Comparable non-spike TCR breadth was observed between vaccine and placebo recipients, consistent with only spike being contained in the vaccine. The study lacked the statistical power to compare responses across vaccine doses or regimens. The authors noted that total T cell responses may have been underestimated by the TCR breadth and depth analyses. Spike-specific TCR breadth was higher in Ad26.COV2.S recipients than in placebo recipients (P = 0.0014). After vaccination, substantial breadth of spike-specific CD8+ and CD4+ T cell responses was reported.

Concerning this clone itself: No cognate antigen has been identified for it. No base quality values were provided; no much bigger clone lies one nucleotide off.

The immunoSEQ Assay was the method used to sequence TCRbeta CDR3 regions. After extraction, genomic DNA underwent amplification by bias-controlled multiplex PCR, followed by high-throughput sequencing. Turning to the authors' computational methods: Collapsing and filtering of sequences were performed to quantify the absolute abundance of each unique TCRbeta CDR3 region. T cell fraction was estimated by normalizing TCRbeta template counts to usable DNA, with usable DNA measured through amplification of reference genes found in all nucleated cells. Repertoire TCRs were annotated as SARS-CoV-2-specific by exact matching of V gene, CDR3 amino acid sequence and J gene to a known reactive TCR set. The reference SARS-CoV-2 TCR set was derived from MIRA and filtered for enrichment in COVID-19-positive ImmuneCODE repertoires, a step that removed public or cross-reactive TCRs. Based on the MIRA antigens, annotated TCRs were further analysed at the level of specific ORF or position within ORF. Depth was the summed frequency of annotated unique rearrangements, while breadth was defined as annotated unique rearrangements over total unique productive rearrangements. Group comparisons of TCR breadth used two-sided Wilcoxon rank-sum tests. The source is immuneACCESS, and TCRdb retained only in-frame sequences with V and J called. Part of the clones is not carried over; for the studies checked, unresolved V genes explain less than half of this, and the remainder is unexplained. That table supplies the V and J calls and clone size; D and trimming were determined from the DNA. Recorded for this sample are 450,000 to 550,000 clones; about 88% of them occurred a single time. The ten largest clonotypes hold over 1.5% of the sample.

This sample's treatment or condition label indicates: 15 to 20 received Ad26.COV2.S at low or high dose, single or two shots; a few received placebo; per-sample allocation not given. For vaccine and placebo recipients, repertoires were sequenced using samples collected on day 63 after the first injection. Cohort 1b enrolled roughly 25 adults aged 18-55 years at a single site in Boston, USA, between 29 July and 7 August 2020. Ad26.COV2.S consisted of a replication-incompetent adenovirus type 26 vector by which a prefusion-stabilized SARS-CoV-2 spike protein from the original Wuhan strain was expressed. The CDR3 runs 16 amino acids, cysteine and phenylalanine included. CDR3 DNA is the only sequence kept; it has 48 bases, read in frame from the first base. Per the germline V gene, MDHEN is the CDR1 and SYDVKM is the CDR2. Trimming accounts for 1 base at V and 2 bases at J, while the number of junction bases matched to no gene is 3.

Sequenced material: peripheral blood, taken in a trial of Ad26.COV2.S vaccine versus placebo. This clonotype was sampled from a person between 18 and 65 years old who received the Ad26.COV2.S COVID-19 vaccine or a placebo. The V gene is TRBV28 and the J gene is TRBJ1-3, and TRBD1 matches 9 of the central bases. CDR3 protein: CASSLSGQGTGNTIYF. The nucleotide sequence reads TGTGCCAGCAGTTTATCTGGACAGGGGACTGGAAACACCATATATTTT.